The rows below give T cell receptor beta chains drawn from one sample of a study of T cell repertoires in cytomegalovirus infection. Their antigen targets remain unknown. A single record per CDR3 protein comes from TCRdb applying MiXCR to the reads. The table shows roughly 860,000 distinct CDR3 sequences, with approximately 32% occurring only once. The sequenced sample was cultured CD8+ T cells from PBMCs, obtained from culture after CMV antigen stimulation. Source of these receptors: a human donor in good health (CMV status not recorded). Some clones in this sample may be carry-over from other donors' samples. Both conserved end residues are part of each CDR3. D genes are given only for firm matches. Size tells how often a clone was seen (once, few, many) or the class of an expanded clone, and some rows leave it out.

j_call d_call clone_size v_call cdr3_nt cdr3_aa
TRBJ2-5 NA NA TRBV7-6 TGTGCCAGCAAGAGCTGGCGAGAGACCCAGTACTTC CASKSWRETQYF
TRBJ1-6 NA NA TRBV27 TGTGCCAGCAGTGGGGACTTGGGAGGCTCCTATAATTCACCCCTCCACTTT CASSGDLGGSYNSPLHF
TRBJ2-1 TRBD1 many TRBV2 TGTGCCAGCAGTGAAGTTGTTATGTGGCGCAGGGGGCTACGTCAATCCTACAATGAGCAGTTCTTC CASSEVVMWRRGLRQSYNEQFF
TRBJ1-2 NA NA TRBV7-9 TGTGCCAGCAGCCCGACCTCAGGTTTGGGCTATGGCTACACCTTC CASSPTSGLGYGYTF
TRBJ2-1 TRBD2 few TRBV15 TGTGCCACCAGCCCCGGGCTAGCGGGGGGGTACAATGAGCAGTTCTTC CATSPGLAGGYNEQFF
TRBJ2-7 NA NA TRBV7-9 TGTGCCAGCAGCAAGAGGACGGGAGTATCTTCCTACGAGCAGTACTTC CASSKRTGVSSYEQYF
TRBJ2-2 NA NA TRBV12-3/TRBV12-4 TGTGCCAGCAGTCCCCCTAATAGGGCCGGGGAGCTGTTTTTT CASSPPNRAGELFF
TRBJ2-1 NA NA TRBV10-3 TGTGCCATCAAGCTCAGGGCCCATGAGCAGTTCTTC CAIKLRAHEQFF
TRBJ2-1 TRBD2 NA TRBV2 TGTGCCAGCAGTGAATGGGGCGGGGGGGCGAATGAGCAGTTCTTC CASSEWGGGANEQFF
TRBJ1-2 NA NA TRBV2 TGTGCCAGCAGTGGCCTGATATTCTATGGCTACACCTTC CASSGLIFYGYTF
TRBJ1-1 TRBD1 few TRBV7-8 TGTGCCAGCAGCTTCTCAGACAGGGGGCTTCTTCGAGGGGCTGAAGCTTTCTTT CASSFSDRGLLRGAEAFF
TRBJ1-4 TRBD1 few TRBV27 TGTGCCAGCAGTTCACCGGGACAGGAGGGAGAAAAACTGTTTTTT CASSSPGQEGEKLFF
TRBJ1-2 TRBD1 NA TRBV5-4 TGTGCCAGCAGCTTCGACAGGGGTAACCATGGCTACACCTTC CASSFDRGNHGYTF
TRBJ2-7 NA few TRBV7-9 TGTGCCGGGGGCCGCTCCCCTTACGAGCAGTACTTC CAGGRSPYEQYF
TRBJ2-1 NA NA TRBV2 TGTGCCAGCAGTTGGCGTTACGGGGAGCAGTTCTTC CASSWRYGEQFF
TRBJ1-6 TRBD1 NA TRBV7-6 TGTGCCAGCAGCGATACCGGGACAGGGGATAATTCACCCCTCCACTTT CASSDTGTGDNSPLHF
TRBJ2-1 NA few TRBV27 TGTGCCAGCAGTTCTTTCGGGGGGCCGGACAATGAGCAGTTCTTC CASSSFGGPDNEQFF
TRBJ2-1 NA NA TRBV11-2 TGTGCCAGCAGCAGCCAGGGTCGGAATGAGCAGTTCTTC CASSSQGRNEQFF
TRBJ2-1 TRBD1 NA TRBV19 TGTGCCAGTATCTCGGACAGGAGCTTCGGAAATGAGCAGTTCTTC CASISDRSFGNEQFF
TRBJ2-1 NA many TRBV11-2 TGTGCCAGCAGCTTAGGGGGAGCTACTTACAATGAGCAGTTCTTC CASSLGGATYNEQFF
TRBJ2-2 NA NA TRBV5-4 TGTGCCAGCAGCTTAGGGCAGGGGCCCACCGGGGAGCTGTTTTTT CASSLGQGPTGELFF
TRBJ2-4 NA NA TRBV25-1 TGTGCCAGCAGTGAATTATCGGATGATGACATTCAGTACTTC CASSELSDDDIQYF
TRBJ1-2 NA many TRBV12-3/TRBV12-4 TGTGCCAGCAGTTCCGGGACAATCACGGGCTACACCTTC CASSSGTITGYTF
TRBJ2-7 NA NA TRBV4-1 TGCGCCAGCAGCCAGCCCGGGCTCCACTACGAGCAGTACTTC CASSQPGLHYEQYF
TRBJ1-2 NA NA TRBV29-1 TGCAGCGTTGAAGGAGGCCCCCGGGACCTGGGAGGCTACACCTTC CSVEGGPRDLGGYTF
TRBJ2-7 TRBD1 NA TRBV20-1 TGCAGTGCTAGAGATCTTAGGGGACAGGGGGCCTACGAGCAGTACTTC CSARDLRGQGAYEQYF
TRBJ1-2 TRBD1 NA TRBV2 TGTGCCAGCAGTGAAGTCGAAACAGGGGCCAGGCGGGGCTACACCTTC CASSEVETGARRGYTF
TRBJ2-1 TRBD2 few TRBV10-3 TGTGCCACCGGGACTAGCGGGGATCACAATGAGCAGTTCTTC CATGTSGDHNEQFF
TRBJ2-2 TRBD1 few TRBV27 TGTGCCAGCAGTTTATGGGGGCCAGGGGGCAGGAAGGCCGGGGAGCTGTTTTTT CASSLWGPGGRKAGELFF
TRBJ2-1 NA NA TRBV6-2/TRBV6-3 TGTGCCAGCAGTTATTTCAGAAATGAGCAGTTCTTC CASSYFRNEQFF
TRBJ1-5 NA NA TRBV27 TGTGCCAGCAGTTTAAAGGGGGTTCGGAATCAGCCCCAGCATTTT CASSLKGVRNQPQHF
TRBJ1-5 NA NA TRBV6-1 TGTGCCAGCAGTGAATGGGAGAGAGAGTTCAATCAGCCCCAGCATTTT CASSEWEREFNQPQHF
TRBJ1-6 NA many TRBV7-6 TGTGCCAGCAGCTTTGGTAGGACAGCCTCTTCACCCCTCCACTTT CASSFGRTASSPLHF
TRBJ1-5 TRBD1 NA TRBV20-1 TGCAGTGCTAGCGACGACAGGGTAAGCCTTCCATCAAGCAATCAGCCCCAGCATTTT CSASDDRVSLPSSNQPQHF
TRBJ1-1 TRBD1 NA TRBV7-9 TGTGCCAGCAGCTCAGGGACAGCTCTGAACACTGAAGCTTTCTTT CASSSGTALNTEAFF
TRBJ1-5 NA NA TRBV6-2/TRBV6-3 TGTGCCAGCAGTTCGATGACACAAGGGTATCAGCCCCAGCATTTT CASSSMTQGYQPQHF
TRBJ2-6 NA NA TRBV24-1 TGTGCCACCAGTGATGGTGGGGCCGGGGCCAACGTCCTGACTTTC CATSDGGAGANVLTF
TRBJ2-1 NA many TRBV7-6 TGTGCCAGCAGCTTCCCAGGGGAGATGGTTTCCTACAATGAGCAGTTCTTC CASSFPGEMVSYNEQFF
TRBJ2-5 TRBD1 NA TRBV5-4 TGTGCCAGCAGCTTTGATGGGACAGGGCTCGAGACCCAGTACTTC CASSFDGTGLETQYF
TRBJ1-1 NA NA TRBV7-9 TGTGCCAGCAGCCTTATTTCTGAAGCTTTCTTT CASSLISEAFF